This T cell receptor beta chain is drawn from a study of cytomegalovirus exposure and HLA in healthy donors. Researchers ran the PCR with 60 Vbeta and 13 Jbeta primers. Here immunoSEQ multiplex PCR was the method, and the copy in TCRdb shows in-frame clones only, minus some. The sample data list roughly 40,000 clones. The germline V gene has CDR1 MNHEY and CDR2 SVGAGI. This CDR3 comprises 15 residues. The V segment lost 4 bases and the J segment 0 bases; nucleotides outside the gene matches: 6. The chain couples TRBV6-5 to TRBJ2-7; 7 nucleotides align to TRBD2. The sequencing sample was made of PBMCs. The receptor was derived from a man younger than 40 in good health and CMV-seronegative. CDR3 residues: CASSSTRDYSYEQYF. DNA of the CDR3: TGTGCCAGCAGTTCGACGCGGGACTACTCCTACGAGCAGTACTTC.